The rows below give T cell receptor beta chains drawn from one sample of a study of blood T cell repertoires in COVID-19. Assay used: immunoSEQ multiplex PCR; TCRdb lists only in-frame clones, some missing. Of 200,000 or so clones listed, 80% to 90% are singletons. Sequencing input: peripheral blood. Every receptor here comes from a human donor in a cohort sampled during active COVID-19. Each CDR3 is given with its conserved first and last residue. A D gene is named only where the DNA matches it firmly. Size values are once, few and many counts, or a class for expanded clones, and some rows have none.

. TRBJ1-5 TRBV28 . TGTGCCAGCAGATTCTACAGGGTCGGCAATCAGCCCCAGCATTTT CASRFYRVGNQPQHF
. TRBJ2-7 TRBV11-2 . TGTGCCAGCAGCTACAACAGGGATCCTAAATACGAGCAGTACTTC CASSYNRDPKYEQYF
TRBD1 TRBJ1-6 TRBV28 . TGTGCCAGCAGTTCAAAGACAGGGGGGGATTCACCCCTCCACTTT CASSSKTGGDSPLHF
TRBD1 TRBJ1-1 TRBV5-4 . TGTGCCAGCAGCACCGGGACAGGGGCCGGGGCTGAAGCTTTCTTT CASSTGTGAGAEAFF
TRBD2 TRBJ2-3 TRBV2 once TGTGCCAGCAGTGGACTAGCGGGTTCAGATACGCAGTATTTT CASSGLAGSDTQYF
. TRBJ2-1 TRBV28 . TGTGCCAGCAGTTTAACAGGGAACACACACAATGAGCAGTTCTTC CASSLTGNTHNEQFF
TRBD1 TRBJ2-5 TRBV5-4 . TGTGCCAGCAGGCCGCCGGGACAGGGTAGTGAGACCCAGTACTTC CASRPPGQGSETQYF
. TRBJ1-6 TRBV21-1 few TGTGCCAGCAGCAAAGCCACCCGGGGTCCTAATTCACCCCTCCACTTT CASSKATRGPNSPLHF
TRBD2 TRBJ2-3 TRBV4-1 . TGCGCCAGCAGCCACCACGGACTAGTCTCAGATACGCAGTATTTT CASSHHGLVSDTQYF
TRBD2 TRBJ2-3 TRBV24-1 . TGTGCCACCAGTGTAGCTAGCGGACCGAGCTCTAGCACAGATACGCAGTATTTT CATSVASGPSSSTDTQYF
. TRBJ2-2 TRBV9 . TGTGCCAGCAGCCCATACACCGGGGAGCTGTTTTTT CASSPYTGELFF
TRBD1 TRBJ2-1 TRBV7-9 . TGTGCCAGCAGCCTAGCCTCTTGTAGGGGACAGGCCTACAATGAGCAGTTCTTC CASSLASCRGQAYNEQFF
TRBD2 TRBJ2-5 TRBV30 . TGTGCCTGGAGTGTTACTAGCGGGAGGGCCTGGGAGACCCAGTACTTC CAWSVTSGRAWETQYF
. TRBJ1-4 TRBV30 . TGTGCCTGGATTCGAGGGGGAGATGAAAAACTGTTTTTT CAWIRGGDEKLFF
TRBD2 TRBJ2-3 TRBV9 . TGTGCCAGCAGCGGAACTAGCGGAATCAGGACGGATACGCAGTATTTT CASSGTSGIRTDTQYF
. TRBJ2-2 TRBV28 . TGTGCCAGCAGTTCGGGCGGGAACGCCGGGGAGCTGTTTTTT CASSSGGNAGELFF
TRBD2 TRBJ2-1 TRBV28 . TGTGCCAGCAGTTCCTCGGGGGGGAATGAGCAGTTCTTC CASSSSGGNEQFF
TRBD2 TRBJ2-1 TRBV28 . TGTGCCAGCAGTTTTGTAGTAGGTCTAGCGGGGGGTAATGAGCAGTTCTTC CASSFVVGLAGGNEQFF
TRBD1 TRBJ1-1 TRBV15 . TGTGCCACCAGCAGAGATCAGACAGGGTGGGCTTTCTTT CATSRDQTGWAFF
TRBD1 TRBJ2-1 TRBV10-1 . TGCGCCAGCAGTGATACAGGGGTATACAATGAGCAGTTCTTC CASSDTGVYNEQFF
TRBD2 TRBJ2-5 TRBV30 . TGTGCCTCGGGACTAGCGGGAGGCTACCAAGAGACCCAGTACTTC CASGLAGGYQETQYF
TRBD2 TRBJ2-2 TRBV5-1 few TGCGCCAGCAGCTTGGTGGCGGGAGAGACCGGGGAGCTGTTTTTT CASSLVAGETGELFF
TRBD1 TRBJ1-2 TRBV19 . TGTGCCAGTAAAAGTGGTACCCTGGGACAGAAGAACTATGGCTACACCTTC CASKSGTLGQKNYGYTF
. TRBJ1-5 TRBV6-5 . TGTGCCAGCAGGCCACAGGGTGGAAGCAATCAGCCCCAGCATTTT CASRPQGGSNQPQHF
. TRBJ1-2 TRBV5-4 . TGTGCCAGCAGCTTGGATACAGGAACCTTCTCACATGAAGGCTACACCTTC CASSLDTGTFSHEGYTF
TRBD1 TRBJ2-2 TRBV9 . TGTGCCAGCAGCCGTCTGGGACAGGGAAGTACCGGGGAGCTGTTTTTT CASSRLGQGSTGELFF
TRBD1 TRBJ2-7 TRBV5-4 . TGTGCCAGCAGCTTGGCTCGGGGGACAGGGGCCTACGAGCAGTACTTC CASSLARGTGAYEQYF
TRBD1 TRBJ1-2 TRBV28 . TGTGCCAGCACAAGCGGGGACAGGCCTAACTATGGCTACACCTTC CASTSGDRPNYGYTF
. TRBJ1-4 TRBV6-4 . TGTGCCAGCAGTCGGACAGCTACAACTAATGAAAAACTGTTTTTT CASSRTATTNEKLFF
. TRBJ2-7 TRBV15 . TGTGCCACCAGCTCCCCTGGCCAGGGATACGAGCAGTACTTC CATSSPGQGYEQYF
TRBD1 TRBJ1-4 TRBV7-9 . TGTGCCAGCAGCCGGACAGGGGGTAATGAAAAACTGTTTTTT CASSRTGGNEKLFF
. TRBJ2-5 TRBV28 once TGTGCCAGCAGTCCGACACCCGACAGCGTAGAGACCCAGTACTTC CASSPTPDSVETQYF
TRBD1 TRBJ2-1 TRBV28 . TGTGCCAGCAGTCAGATAGCCAGGGGGTACCATGAGCAGTTCTTC CASSQIARGYHEQFF
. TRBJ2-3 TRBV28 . TGTGCCAGCAGAGAGGGGGTTTCCACAGATACGCAGTATTTT CASREGVSTDTQYF
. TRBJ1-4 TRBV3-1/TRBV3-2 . TGTGCCAGCAGCCAGAGAACTCGGACTAGTCAGGAAAAACTGTTTTTT CASSQRTRTSQEKLFF
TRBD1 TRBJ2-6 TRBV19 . TGTGCCAGTAGTATGGTTACAGGGGTCACCTCTGGGGCCAACGTCCTGACTTTC CASSMVTGVTSGANVLTF
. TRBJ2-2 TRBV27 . TGTGCCAGCAGGTCGGACATCAACACCGGGGAGCTGTTTTTT CASRSDINTGELFF
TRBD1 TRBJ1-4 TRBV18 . TGTGCCAGCTCACCCCTGGGGAACAGGGGGCGCTGGGAAAAACTGTTTTTT CASSPLGNRGRWEKLFF
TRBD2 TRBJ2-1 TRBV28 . TGTGCCAGCAGTCGGACTAGCGACGCCTACAATGAGCAGTTCTTC CASSRTSDAYNEQFF
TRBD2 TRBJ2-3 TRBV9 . TGTGCCAGCAGCGTAGAGGGGTTCAAGCGGGAGGGCCGAGGAGATACGCAGTATTTT CASSVEGFKREGRGDTQYF
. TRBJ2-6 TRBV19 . TGTGCCAGTAGTAAACTGAACTCTGGGGCCAACGTCCTGACTTTC CASSKLNSGANVLTF
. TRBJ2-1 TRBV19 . TGTGCCAGTAGTATTATCCTTTACTCCTACAATGAGCAGTTCTTC CASSIILYSYNEQFF
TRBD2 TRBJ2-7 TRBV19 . TGTGCCAGTAGTATGCTGGCGGGAGCCCCCTACGAGCAGTACTTC CASSMLAGAPYEQYF
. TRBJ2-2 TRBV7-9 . TGTGCCAGCAGCTTAACGGGGATTAACACCGGGGAGCTGTTTTTT CASSLTGINTGELFF
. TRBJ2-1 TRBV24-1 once TGTGCCACCAGTGATTCCTATGAGCAGTTCTTC CATSDSYEQFF
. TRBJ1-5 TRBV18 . TGTGCCAGCTCACCCCAGACATATGAGCCCCAGCATTTT CASSPQTYEPQHF
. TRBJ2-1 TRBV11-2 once TGTGCCAGCAGCTTAGTAAGGGGCGCCAACAATGAGCAGTTCTTC CASSLVRGANNEQFF
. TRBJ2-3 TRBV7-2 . TGTGCCAGCAGCGAGCGACAGGATAGCACAGATACGCAGTATTTT CASSERQDSTDTQYF
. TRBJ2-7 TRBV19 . TGTGCCAGTAGTATTGGACACGGAGCGTACGAGCAGTACTTC CASSIGHGAYEQYF
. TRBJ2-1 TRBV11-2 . TGTGCCAGCAGCTTAGATTGGGGGGGCGCCGTAGACAATGAGCAGTTCTTC CASSLDWGGAVDNEQFF
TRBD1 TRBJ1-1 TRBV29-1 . TGCAGCGGACACAGGGGGCTCCGGACTGAAGCTTTCTTT CSGHRGLRTEAFF
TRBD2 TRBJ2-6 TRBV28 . TGTGCCAGCAGTTCTAGCGGGATGTCTGGGGCCAACGTCCTGACTTTC CASSSSGMSGANVLTF
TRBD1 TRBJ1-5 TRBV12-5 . TGTGCTAGTGGTTTAGATACCGGGACAGGCAATCAGCCCCAGCATTTT CASGLDTGTGNQPQHF
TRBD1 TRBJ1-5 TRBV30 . TGTGCCTGGACGACAGGGGTTAATCAGCCCCAGCATTTT CAWTTGVNQPQHF
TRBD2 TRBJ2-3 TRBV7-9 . TGTGCCAGCGCCGAGCGGGGAAGCACAGATACGCAGTATTTT CASAERGSTDTQYF
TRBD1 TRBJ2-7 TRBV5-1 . TGCGCCAGCAGCTCCGACCCAGGGGGCGAGCAGTACTTC CASSSDPGGEQYF
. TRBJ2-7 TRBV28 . TGTGCCAGCAGTTCCGGCTGGAGCTCCTACGAGCAGTACTTC CASSSGWSSYEQYF
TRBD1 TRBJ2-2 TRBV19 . TGTGCCAGCAGGACAGGGGGGAACACCGGGGAGCTGTTTTTT CASRTGGNTGELFF
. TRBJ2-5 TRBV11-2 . TGTGCCAGCAGCCCCCGTACAAGCGGAAAAGAGACCCAGTACTTC CASSPRTSGKETQYF